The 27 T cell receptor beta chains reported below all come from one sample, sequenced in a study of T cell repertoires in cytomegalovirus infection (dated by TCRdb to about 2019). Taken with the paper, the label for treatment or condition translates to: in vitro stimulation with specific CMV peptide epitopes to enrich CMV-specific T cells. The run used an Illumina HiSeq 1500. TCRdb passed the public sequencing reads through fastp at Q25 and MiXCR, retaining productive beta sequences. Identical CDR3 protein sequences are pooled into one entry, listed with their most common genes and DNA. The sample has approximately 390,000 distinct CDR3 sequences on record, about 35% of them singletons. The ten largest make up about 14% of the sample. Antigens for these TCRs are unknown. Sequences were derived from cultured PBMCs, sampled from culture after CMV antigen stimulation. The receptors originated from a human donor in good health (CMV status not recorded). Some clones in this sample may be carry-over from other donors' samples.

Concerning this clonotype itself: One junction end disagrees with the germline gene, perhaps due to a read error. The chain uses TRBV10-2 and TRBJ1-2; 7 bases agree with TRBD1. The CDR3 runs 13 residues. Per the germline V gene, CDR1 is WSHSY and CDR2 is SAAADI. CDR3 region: CASGEDRVNGYTF. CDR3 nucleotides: TGCGCCAGCGGTGAAGACAGGGTTAATGGCTACACCTTC.

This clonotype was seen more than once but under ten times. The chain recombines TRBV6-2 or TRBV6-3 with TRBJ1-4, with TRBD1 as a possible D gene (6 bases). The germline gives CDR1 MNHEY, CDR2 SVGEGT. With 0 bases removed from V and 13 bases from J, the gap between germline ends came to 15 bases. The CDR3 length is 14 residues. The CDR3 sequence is CASSYSTVRDTLFF. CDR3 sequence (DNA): TGTGCCAGCAGTTACTCGACGGTCCGGGACACACTGTTTTTT.

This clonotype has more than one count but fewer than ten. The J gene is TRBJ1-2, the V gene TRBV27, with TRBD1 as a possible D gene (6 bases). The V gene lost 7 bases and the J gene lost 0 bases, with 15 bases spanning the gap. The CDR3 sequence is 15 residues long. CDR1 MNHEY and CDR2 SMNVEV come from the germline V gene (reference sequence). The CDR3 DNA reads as TGTGCCAGCATGGACAGACGGTATCCTAACTATGGCTACACCTTC. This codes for CASMDRRYPNYGYTF.

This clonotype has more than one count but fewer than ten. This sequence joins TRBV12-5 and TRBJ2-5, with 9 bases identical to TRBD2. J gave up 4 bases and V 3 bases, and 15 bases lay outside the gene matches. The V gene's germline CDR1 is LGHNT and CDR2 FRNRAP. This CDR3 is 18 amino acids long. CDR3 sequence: CASGFSRLREGPVETQYF. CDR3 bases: TGTGCTAGTGGTTTCAGTAGGTTGCGGGAGGGCCCGGTAGAGACCCAGTACTTC.

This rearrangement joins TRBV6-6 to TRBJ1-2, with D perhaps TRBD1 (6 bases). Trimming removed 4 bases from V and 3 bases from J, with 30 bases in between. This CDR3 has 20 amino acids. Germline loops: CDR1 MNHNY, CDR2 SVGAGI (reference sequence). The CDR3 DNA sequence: TGTGCCAGCAGTTTAGAGACACAGGGTAGTCCAGTCGTTTTTTACTATGGCTACACCTTC. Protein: CASSLETQGSPVVFYYGYTF.

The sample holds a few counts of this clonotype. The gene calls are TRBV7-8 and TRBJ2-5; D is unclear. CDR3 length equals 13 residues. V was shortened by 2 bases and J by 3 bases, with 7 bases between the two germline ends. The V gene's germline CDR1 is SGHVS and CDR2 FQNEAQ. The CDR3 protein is CASSLSLEETQYF. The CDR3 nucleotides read TGTGCCAGCAGCTTATCGCTAGAAGAGACCCAGTACTTC.

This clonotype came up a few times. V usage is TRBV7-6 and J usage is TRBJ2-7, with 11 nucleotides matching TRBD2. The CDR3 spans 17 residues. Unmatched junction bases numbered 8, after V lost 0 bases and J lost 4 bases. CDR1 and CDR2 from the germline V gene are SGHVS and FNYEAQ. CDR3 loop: CASSLATGLAGGYEQYF. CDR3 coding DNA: TGTGCCAGCAGCTTAGCGACCGGACTAGCGGGCGGGTACGAGCAGTACTTC.

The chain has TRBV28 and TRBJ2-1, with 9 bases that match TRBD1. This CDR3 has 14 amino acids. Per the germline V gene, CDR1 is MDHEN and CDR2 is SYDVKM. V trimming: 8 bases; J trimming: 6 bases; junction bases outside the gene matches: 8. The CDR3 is CASGTGSVFNEQFF. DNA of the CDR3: TGTGCCAGCGGGACAGGGTCAGTTTTCAATGAGCAGTTCTTC. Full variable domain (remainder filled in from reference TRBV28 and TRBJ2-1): DVKVTQSSRYLVKRTGEKVFLECVQDMDHENMFWYRQDPGLGLRLIYFSYDVKMKEKGDIPEGYSVSREKKERFSLILESASTNQTSMYLCASGTGSVFNEQFFGPGTRLTVL.

The CDR3 nucleotides read TGTGCCAGCAGTCAGTACTACGAGCAGTACTTC. It codes for CASSQYYEQYF. This chain joins TRBV6-6 and TRBJ2-7; D gene ambiguous. Germline V gives CDR1 MNHNY, CDR2 SVGAGI (reference sequence). The CDR3 totals 11 residues. V lost 5 bases and J lost 3, with 5 bases in between.

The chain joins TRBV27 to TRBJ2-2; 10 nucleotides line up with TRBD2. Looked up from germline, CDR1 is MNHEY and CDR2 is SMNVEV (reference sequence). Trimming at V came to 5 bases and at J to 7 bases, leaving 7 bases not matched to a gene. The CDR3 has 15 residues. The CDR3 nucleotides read TGTGCCAGCAGTATTCTAGCGGGAGCTGGCGGGGAGCTGTTTTTT. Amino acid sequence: CASSILAGAGGELFF.

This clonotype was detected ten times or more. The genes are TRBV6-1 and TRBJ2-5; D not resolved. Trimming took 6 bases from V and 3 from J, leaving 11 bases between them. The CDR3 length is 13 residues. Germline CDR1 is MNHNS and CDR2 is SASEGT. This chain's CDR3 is CASRFRVEETQYF. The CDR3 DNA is TGTGCCAGCAGGTTTCGGGTGGAAGAGACCCAGTACTTC.

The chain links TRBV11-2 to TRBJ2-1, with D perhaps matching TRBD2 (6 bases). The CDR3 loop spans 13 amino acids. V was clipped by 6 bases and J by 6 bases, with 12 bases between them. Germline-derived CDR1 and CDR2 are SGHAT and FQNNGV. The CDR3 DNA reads TGTGCCAGCAGGAGACTAGGGGCCAATGAGCAGTTCTTC. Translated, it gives CASRRLGANEQFF.

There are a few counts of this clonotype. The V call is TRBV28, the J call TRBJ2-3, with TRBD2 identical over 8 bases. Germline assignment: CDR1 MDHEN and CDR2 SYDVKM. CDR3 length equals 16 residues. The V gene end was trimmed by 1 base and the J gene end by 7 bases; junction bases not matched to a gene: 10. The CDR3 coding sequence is TGTGCCAGCAGTTTATACGCGGGAGGTATCATTTATACGCAGTATTTT. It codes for CASSLYAGGIIYTQYF.

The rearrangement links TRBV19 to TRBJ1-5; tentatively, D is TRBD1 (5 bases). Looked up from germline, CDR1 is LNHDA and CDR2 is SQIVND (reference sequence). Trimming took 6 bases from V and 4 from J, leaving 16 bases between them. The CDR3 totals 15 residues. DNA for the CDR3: TGTGCCAGTAGCTTCTACGGGACGGGAAATCAGCCCCAGCATTTT. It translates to CASSFYGTGNQPQHF. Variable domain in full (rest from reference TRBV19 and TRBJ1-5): DGGITQSPKYLFRKEGQNVTLSCEQNLNHDAMYWYRQDPGQGLRLIYYSQIVNDFQKGDIAEGYSVSREKKESFPLTVTSAQKNPTAFYLCASSFYGTGNQPQHFGDGTRLSIL.

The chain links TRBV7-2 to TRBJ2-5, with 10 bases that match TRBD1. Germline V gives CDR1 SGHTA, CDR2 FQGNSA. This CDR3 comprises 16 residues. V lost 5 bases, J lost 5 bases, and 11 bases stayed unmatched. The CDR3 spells CASSPSGQGEGETQYF. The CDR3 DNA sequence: TGTGCCAGCAGCCCAAGTGGACAGGGGGAAGGGGAGACCCAGTACTTC.

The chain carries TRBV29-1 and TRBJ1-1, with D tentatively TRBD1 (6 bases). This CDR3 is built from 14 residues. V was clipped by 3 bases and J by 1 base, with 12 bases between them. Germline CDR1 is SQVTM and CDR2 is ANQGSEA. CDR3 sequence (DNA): TGCAGCGTTGATCGACAGGTTGGGAACACTGAAGCTTTCTTT. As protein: CSVDRQVGNTEAFF.

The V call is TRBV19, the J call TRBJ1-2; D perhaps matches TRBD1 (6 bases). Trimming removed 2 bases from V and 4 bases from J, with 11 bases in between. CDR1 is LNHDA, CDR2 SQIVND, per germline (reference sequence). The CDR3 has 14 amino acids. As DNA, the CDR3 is TGTGCCAGTAGTATATCCCCGGGGGCCTATGGCTACACCTTC. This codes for CASSISPGAYGYTF.

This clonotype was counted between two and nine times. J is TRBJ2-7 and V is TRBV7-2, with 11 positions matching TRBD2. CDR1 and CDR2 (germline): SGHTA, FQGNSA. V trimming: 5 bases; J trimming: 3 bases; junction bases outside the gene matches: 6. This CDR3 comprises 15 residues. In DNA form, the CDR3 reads TGTGCCAGCAGCATACTAGCGGGAGAATTCTACGAGCAGTACTTC. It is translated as CASSILAGEFYEQYF.

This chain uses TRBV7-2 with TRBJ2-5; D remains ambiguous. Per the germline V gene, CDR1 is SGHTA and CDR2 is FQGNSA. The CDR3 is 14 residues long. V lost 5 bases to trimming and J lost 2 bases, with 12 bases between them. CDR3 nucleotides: TGTGCCAGCAGCCCCACTTTTGGACAAGAGACCCAGTACTTC. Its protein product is CASSPTFGQETQYF.

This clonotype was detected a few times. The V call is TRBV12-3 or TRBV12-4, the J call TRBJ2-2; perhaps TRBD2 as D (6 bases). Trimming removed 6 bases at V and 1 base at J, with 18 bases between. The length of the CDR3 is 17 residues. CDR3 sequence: CASRVLWPRENTGELFF. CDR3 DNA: TGTGCCAGCAGGGTGCTTTGGCCGCGGGAGAACACCGGGGAGCTGTTTTTT.

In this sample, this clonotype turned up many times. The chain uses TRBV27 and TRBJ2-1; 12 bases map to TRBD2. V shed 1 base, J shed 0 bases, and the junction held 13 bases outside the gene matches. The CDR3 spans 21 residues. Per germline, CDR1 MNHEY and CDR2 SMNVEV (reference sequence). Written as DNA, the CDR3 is TGTGCCAGCAGTTTATGGGGTCCCGGGACTAGCGGGTTCCGCTCCTACAATGAGCAGTTCTTC. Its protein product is CASSLWGPGTSGFRSYNEQFF.

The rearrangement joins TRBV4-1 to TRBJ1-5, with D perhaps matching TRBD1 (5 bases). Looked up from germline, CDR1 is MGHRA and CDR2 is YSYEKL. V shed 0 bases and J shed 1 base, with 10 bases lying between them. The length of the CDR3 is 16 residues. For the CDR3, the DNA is TGCGCCAGCAGCCAAGATAAGGGGCGGAGCAATCAGCCCCAGCATTTT. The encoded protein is CASSQDKGRSNQPQHF.

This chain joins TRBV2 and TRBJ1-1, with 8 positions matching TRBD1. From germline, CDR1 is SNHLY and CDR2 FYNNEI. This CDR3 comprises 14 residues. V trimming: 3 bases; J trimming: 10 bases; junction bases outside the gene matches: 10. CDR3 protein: CASSDRTGMGRAFF. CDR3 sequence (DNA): TGTGCCAGCAGTGATCGGACAGGGATGGGAAGAGCTTTCTTT.

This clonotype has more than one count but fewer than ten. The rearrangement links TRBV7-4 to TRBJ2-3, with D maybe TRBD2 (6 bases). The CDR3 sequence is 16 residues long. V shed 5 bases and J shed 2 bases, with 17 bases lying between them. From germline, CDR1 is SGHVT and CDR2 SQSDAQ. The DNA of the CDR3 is TGTGCCAGCAGCCCTACTGGCGGGGAGGCCACAGATACGCAGTATTTT. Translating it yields CASSPTGGEATDTQYF.

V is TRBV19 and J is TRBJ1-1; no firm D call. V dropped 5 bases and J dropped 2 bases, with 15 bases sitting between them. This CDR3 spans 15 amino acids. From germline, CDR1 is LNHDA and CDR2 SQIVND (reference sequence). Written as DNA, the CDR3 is TGTGCCAGTAGTCTCTACAGTATTGGTAACACTGAAGCTTTCTTT. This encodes CASSLYSIGNTEAFF.

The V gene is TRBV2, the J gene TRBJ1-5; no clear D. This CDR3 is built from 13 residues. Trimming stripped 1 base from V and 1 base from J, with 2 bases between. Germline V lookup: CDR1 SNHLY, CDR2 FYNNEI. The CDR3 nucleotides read TGTGCCAGCAGTGAAGAGAGCAATCAGCCCCAGCATTTT. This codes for CASSEESNQPQHF.

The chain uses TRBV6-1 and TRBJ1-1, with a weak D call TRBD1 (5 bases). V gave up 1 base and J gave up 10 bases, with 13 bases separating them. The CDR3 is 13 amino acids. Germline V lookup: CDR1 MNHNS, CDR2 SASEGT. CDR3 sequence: CASSEDGGGSAFF. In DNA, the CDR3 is TGTGCCAGCAGTGAAGACGGGGGAGGTTCAGCTTTCTTT.